Following are 6 T cell receptor beta chains from one sample sequenced in a study of T cells after yellow fever vaccination. TCRdb re-called the 5' RACE reads through MiXCR, storing one row per CDR3 protein. Of roughly 240,000 distinct CDR3 sequences listed, about 7% are singletons. The material sequenced was CD4+ T cells sorted from PBMCs, taken on the day of the yellow fever booster vaccination. These TCRs come from a man aged 25-45 years who received the YFV17D yellow fever vaccine.

The sample holds many counts of this clonotype. The chain links TRBV11-2 to TRBJ2-3, with D unclear. The CDR3 is made up of 13 amino acids. CDR1 SGHAT and CDR2 FQNNGV come from the germline V gene. The ends were cut back, 5 bases at V and 5 bases at J, with 11 bases in the middle. The CDR3: CASSLLKRDTQYF. The CDR3 DNA follows: TGTGCCAGCAGCCTACTCAAAAGAGATACGCAGTATTTT.

The gene calls are TRBV18 and TRBJ2-3, with 9 bases fitting TRBD2. The trim removed 3 bases at V and 6 bases at J, leaving 4 bases unmatched. CDR1 is KGHSH and CDR2 is LQKENI in the germline V gene. The CDR3 is 14 amino acids. DNA for the CDR3: TGTGCCAGCTCACCTAGCGGGAGTATGGATACGCAGTATTTT. Its translation is CASSPSGSMDTQYF.

The rearrangement links TRBV12-3 or TRBV12-4 to TRBJ1-4, with D perhaps TRBD1 (6 bases). The CDR3 sequence is 13 residues long. V dropped 3 bases and J dropped 8 bases, with 10 bases sitting between them. CDR3 coding DNA: TGTGCCAGCAGTTTTTTGAGGGGGGAAAAACTGTTTTTT. This codes for CASSFLRGEKLFF.

This clonotype was recorded many times. The rearrangement uses TRBV28 and TRBJ2-3, with D unresolved. CDR1 is MDHEN, CDR2 SYDVKM, per germline. V was pared by 7 bases and J by 2 bases, with 16 bases between. The CDR3 runs to 15 residues. CDR3 in amino acids: CASNGPTAHTDTQYF. The CDR3 DNA reads as TGTGCCAGCAACGGTCCAACAGCGCACACAGATACGCAGTATTTT. The full variable domain, its missing parts supplied by reference TRBV28 and TRBJ2-3, is DVKVTQSSRYLVKRTGEKVFLECVQDMDHENMFWYRQDPGLGLRLIYFSYDVKMKEKGDIPEGYSVSREKKERFSLILESASTNQTSMYLCASNGPTAHTDTQYFGPGTRLTVL.

The sample holds a few counts of this clonotype. The chain uses TRBV6-5 and TRBJ2-1; D uncertain. This CDR3 is 11 amino acids long. V was shortened by 2 bases and J by 8 bases, with 4 bases between the two germline ends. The V gene's germline CDR1 is MNHEY and CDR2 SVGAGI. CDR3 sequence: CASSYADEQFF. The DNA of the CDR3 is TGTGCCAGCAGTTACGCGGATGAGCAGTTCTTC.

This sequence joins TRBV30 and TRBJ2-3; D perhaps matches TRBD1 (5 bases). The V end was cut by 0 bases, the J end by 5 bases, with 15 bases between. The germline V gene has CDR1 GTSNPN and CDR2 SVGIG (reference sequence). The CDR3 sequence is 15 residues long. The CDR3, as DNA: TGTGCCTGGAGTGTAAGAGCCAGGGTGGGAGATACGCAGTATTTT. It codes for CAWSVRARVGDTQYF.